Following are 20 T cell receptor beta chains from one sample sequenced in a study of PD-L1 blockade in urothelial cancer. TCRdb's copy holds only in-frame clones and misses some; the assay was immunoSEQ multiplex PCR. The sample carries 55,000 to 85,000 clones, 84% recorded once. Time point given: pretreatment peripheral blood. The sample was PBMCs, taken around atezolizumab (anti-PD-L1) treatment. Receptors originate from a woman aged 70-85 years with urothelial cancer.

The genes are TRBV5-1 and TRBJ2-1; possibly TRBD1 for D (6 bases). The CDR3 runs to 14 residues. V gave up 1 base and J gave up 4 bases, with 9 bases separating them. Germline loops: CDR1 SGHRS, CDR2 YFSETQ. CDR3 sequence: CASSLRTEYNEQFF. The CDR3, as DNA: TGCGCCAGCAGCTTGAGGACAGAATACAATGAGCAGTTCTTC.

The chain carries TRBV7-2 and TRBJ1-5; D may be TRBD1 (5 bases). CDR1 is SGHTA, CDR2 FQGNSA, per germline. This CDR3 has 13 residues. Trimming stripped 6 bases from V and 5 bases from J, with 11 bases between. The CDR3 here is CASRNRGDQPQHF. CDR3 nucleotide sequence: TGTGCCAGCAGGAATAGGGGCGATCAGCCCCAGCATTTT.

The chain couples TRBV25-1 to TRBJ1-6; D gene uncertain. Germline V lookup: CDR1 MGHDK, CDR2 SYGVNS. Trimming removed 6 bases from V and 4 bases from J, with 7 bases in between. The CDR3 loop spans 13 amino acids. The CDR3 nucleotides read TGTGCCAGCAGGACATCTTATAATTCACCCCTCCACTTT. Its translation: CASRTSYNSPLHF.

Of note for this clone: At one end the junction does not follow the germline gene, possibly because of a read error. V is TRBV5-4 and J is TRBJ1-3; tentative D call: TRBD1 (5 bases). The germline V gene has CDR1 SGHNT and CDR2 YYREEE (reference sequence). The length of the CDR3 is 14 residues. The CDR3 DNA reads as TGTGCCAGCAGCCCCCAGGGAGCGGGTCCCCCAACTTTTTTT. It is translated as CASSPQGAGPPTFF.

The J gene is TRBJ2-5, the V gene TRBV6-5; TRBD1 is a possible D gene (5 bases). CDR3 size: 14 residues. Trimming pared 0 bases from V and 5 bases from J, leaving 10 bases between. Per germline, CDR1 MNHEY and CDR2 SVGAGI. As DNA, the CDR3 is TGTGCCAGCAGTTACTCGGTCTCAGGGGAGACCCAGTACTTC. It is translated as CASSYSVSGETQYF.

The V gene is TRBV9, the J gene TRBJ2-5, with D possibly matching TRBD2 (6 bases). Germline V lookup: CDR1 SGDLS, CDR2 YYNGEE. Trimming left V 3 bases short and J 5 bases short, with 14 bases between. This CDR3 contains 14 residues. CDR3 region: CASSGYGGMETQYF. The CDR3 DNA reads as TGTGCCAGCAGCGGGTACGGGGGTATGGAGACCCAGTACTTC.

In the case of this clone: Additional DNA sequences in this sample encode the identical CDR3. The CDR3, as DNA: TGTGCCAGTAGTATCCAAGCGGGGGGATCCTACAATGAGCAGTTCTTC. Protein: CASSIQAGGSYNEQFF. The chain has TRBV19 and TRBJ2-1; 9 bases are a match to TRBD2. The germline gives CDR1 LNHDA, CDR2 SQIVND (reference sequence). V gave up 3 bases and J gave up 1 base; unmatched junction bases: 4. The CDR3 is 16 amino acids. The full variable domain, in which reference TRBV19 and TRBJ2-1 provide the parts outside the CDR3, is DGGITQSPKYLFRKEGQNVTLSCEQNLNHDAMYWYRQDPGQGLRLIYYSQIVNDFQKGDIAEGYSVSREKKESFPLTVTSAQKNPTAFYLCASSIQAGGSYNEQFFGPGTRLTVL.

This clone was recorded once. The rearrangement joins TRBV6-6 to TRBJ1-6, with D possibly matching TRBD1 (5 bases). Trimming left V 5 bases short and J 4 bases short, with 12 bases between. Germline CDR1 and CDR2: MNHNY and SVGAGI (reference sequence). CDR3 size: 15 residues. CDR3 coding DNA: TGTGCCAGCAGTCAACGACAGCAATATAATTCACCCCTCCACTTT. It encodes CASSQRQQYNSPLHF.

This chain uses TRBV28 with TRBJ2-5, with a tentative D call TRBD1 (5 bases). CDR3 length: 11 residues. The germline V and J ends were trimmed by 6 bases and 3 bases, with 5 bases remaining between them. Germline V gene lookup returns CDR1 MDHEN and CDR2 SYDVKM. The DNA for the CDR3 is TGTGCCAGCAGGACAGAAGAGACCCAGTACTTC. As protein: CASRTEETQYF.

The chain recombines TRBV2 with TRBJ1-1; TRBD1 aligns across 9 bases. Germline V CDR1 and CDR2: SNHLY, FYNNEI. The CDR3 has 17 residues. Trimming took 3 bases from V and 4 from J; bases not matched to a gene: 12. The CDR3 nucleotides are TGTGCCAGCAGTGACCGGGACAGGGCCCCTTTGGCCACTGAAGCTTTCTTT. Amino acid sequence: CASSDRDRAPLATEAFF.

The CDR3 here is CASSLVVAGGGGYTF. Here the CDR3 DNA reads TGTGCCAGCAGCTTAGTAGTGGCAGGGGGCGGTGGCTACACCTTC. The gene calls are TRBV7-9 and TRBJ1-2; TRBD1 matches 8 bases. Germline lookup yields CDR1 SEHNR and CDR2 FQNEAQ (reference sequence). Trimming cost V 1 base and J 7 bases; bases outside gene matches: 8. This CDR3 is 15 amino acids long.

The chain has TRBV27 and TRBJ1-6; a weak D match, TRBD1 (5 bases). The CDR3 loop spans 15 amino acids. Germline CDR1 MNHEY, CDR2 SMNVEV (reference sequence). With 1 base removed from V and 10 bases from J, the gap between germline ends came to 14 bases. In DNA, the CDR3 is TGTGCCAGCAGTTTATGGGGGTTGGAGGGCTCACCCCTCCACTTT. As protein: CASSLWGLEGSPLHF.

This chain uses TRBV7-9 with TRBJ2-3, with TRBD2 as a possible D gene (6 bases). With 1 base removed from V and 4 bases from J, the gap between germline ends came to 12 bases. This CDR3 comprises 15 residues. Looked up from germline, CDR1 is SEHNR and CDR2 is FQNEAQ (reference sequence). The CDR3 region has the DNA TGTGCCAGCAGCTTAGAAGGGAGGTGGCCAGATACGCAGTATTTT. Translating it yields CASSLEGRWPDTQYF.

The chain employs TRBV6-5 and TRBJ2-2; D perhaps matches TRBD2 (5 bases). Germline V CDR1 and CDR2: MNHEY, SVGAGI. The CDR3 has 15 amino acids. The V and J ends lost 0 bases and 3 bases respectively, with 8 bases between them. In DNA form, the CDR3 reads TGTGCCAGCAGTTACTCCCCGGGATACACCGGGGAGCTGTTTTTT. As protein: CASSYSPGYTGELFF.

A note on this clone: Other DNA sequences in the sample encode the same CDR3. The chain carries TRBV18 and TRBJ2-1, with TRBD1 matching 8 bases. CDR3 length equals 15 residues. With V trimmed by 4 bases and J by 3 bases, 5 bases remained unmatched. The germline gives CDR1 KGHSH, CDR2 LQKENI. The CDR3 bases are TGTGCCAGCTCACTAGGACAGGGAAGCTACAATGAGCAGTTCTTC. Translating gives CASSLGQGSYNEQFF.

V and J are TRBV28 and TRBJ1-1, with a tentative D call TRBD1 (6 bases). V lost 6 bases to trimming and J lost 2 bases, with 16 bases between them. The V gene's germline CDR1 is MDHEN and CDR2 SYDVKM. The CDR3 contains 15 residues. The CDR3 is CASRQTGLTNTEAFF. The CDR3 DNA follows: TGTGCCAGCAGACAGACAGGCCTCACAAACACTGAAGCTTTCTTT.

V and J are TRBV19 and TRBJ1-1, with D hard to call. This CDR3 is built from 11 residues. V was pared by 7 bases and J by 1 base, with 4 bases between. CDR1 is LNHDA and CDR2 is SQIVND in the germline V gene (reference sequence). The CDR3 DNA is TGTGCCAGTAAGCGGAACACTGAAGCTTTCTTT. It codes for CASKRNTEAFF.

This clone has only one observation. The CDR3 region is CASSQDLRPLYGYTF. In nucleotides, the CDR3 is TGTGCCAGCAGCCAAGATCTCAGGCCGTTGTATGGCTACACCTTC. The chain employs TRBV14 and TRBJ1-2; the D is unclear. Per germline, CDR1 SGHDN and CDR2 FVKESK. CDR3 length equals 15 residues. V lost 0 bases, J lost 5 bases, and 13 bases lay in between.

The chain combines TRBV6-6 with TRBJ2-7; 8 nucleotides align to TRBD1. V shed 6 bases and J 1 base; nucleotides not matched to a gene: 8. The CDR3 runs to 15 residues. Per germline, CDR1 MNHNY and CDR2 SVGAGI (reference sequence). The CDR3 protein is CASRARGQASYEQYF. The CDR3, as DNA: TGTGCCAGCAGGGCACGGGGACAGGCTTCCTACGAGCAGTACTTC.

This chain joins TRBV9 and TRBJ2-2; 10 bases agree with TRBD2. This CDR3 comprises 17 residues. Germline V gives CDR1 SGDLS, CDR2 YYNGEE. Trimming removed 4 bases from V and 4 bases from J; junction bases left unmatched: 10. CDR3 DNA sequence: TGTGCCAGCAGCCTCCCCCTAGCGGGGGCGACCACCGGGGAGCTGTTTTTT. This sequence encodes CASSLPLAGATTGELFF.